This T cell receptor (beta chain) appears in the sequencing data of a study of PD-L1 blockade in urothelial cancer. Study as a whole: Patients commenced atezolizumab in the mid-2010s, and it was given at 1,200 mg intravenously every 3 weeks.

Trimming pared 6 bases from V and 6 bases from J, leaving 19 bases between. Looked up from germline, CDR1 is LGHNA and CDR2 is YSLEER. The CDR3 runs 15 residues. Regarding the study as a whole: At 3 weeks on treatment, tumor-associated clones expanded more with durable benefit.

On this clone: What it binds is unknown.

Clones were read by immunoSEQ multiplex PCR, and TCRdb kept only the in-frame ones, dropping some. The sample lists 80,000 to 100,000 clones; 82% were seen once. The V gene is TRBV4-3, the J gene TRBJ2-3; maybe TRBD2 (6 bases). Sequencing used PBMCs, obtained around atezolizumab (anti-PD-L1) treatment. The sequence derives from an older man with urothelial cancer. CDR3 coding DNA: TGCGCCAGCAGTCAACAGTCGGGAGCCGAGGATACGCAGTATTTT. Its translation is CASSQQSGAEDTQYF.